This T cell receptor (beta chain) was recovered during a study of shared clonotypes between healthy human individuals. Germline V gene lookup returns CDR1 MNHEY and CDR2 SMNVEV (reference sequence). The V and J ends lost 2 bases and 11 bases respectively, with 24 bases between them. The CDR3 spans 16 residues. TCRdb's table, derived via immunoSEQ multiplex PCR, lists solely in-frame clones and lacks some. The repertoire holds about 2.3 million clones, more than 85% seen once, with about 0.41% in the top ten. Adults of Caucasian background living in Nashville, Tennessee made up all donors. The split of CD4+ cells yielded CD45RA+ naive and CD45RA-negative memory subsets. General study findings and limits: Non-shared clonotypes showed lower generation probabilities than clonotypes common to all four donors. An anticipated effect of sequencing depth on clonotype sharing among donors was recognized.

In regard to this clone: The antigen is not known.

The chain carries TRBV27 and TRBJ1-1; D is possibly TRBD1 (5 bases). The source of this sequence is a man in his late teens or twenties in good health. Some clones in this sample may be carry-over from other donors' samples. Sequenced: naive CD4+ T cells from PBMCs. Indicated subset: CD45RA+ positively selected. CDR3 in DNA: TGTGCCAGCAGTTTACTATCTGGGGGAGTCCGTGTGGTGGCTTTCTTT. Translated: CASSLLSGGVRVVAFF.